This record looks at one T cell receptor (beta chain) sequence and its context. This specimen comes from a study of blood T cell repertoires in COVID-19. Study context: Both acute and convalescent COVID-19 samples were obtained from the United States, Italy and Spain. T cells, B-cell-depleted T cells, or PBMCs provided the cDNA or gDNA that served as material.

Authors' methods: Estimation of nucleated cell counts relied on the amplification of reference gene primers. Sequencing was performed with immunoSEQ multiplex PCR; in TCRdb, only in-frame clones are kept and a portion is missing. V, J and clone size are those of that table, while D and trimming were read from the DNA. This table holds some 150,000 clones, around nine tenths found once. CDR1 and CDR2 from the germline V gene are LNHDA and SQIVND (reference sequence). CDR3 length: 13 residues. Losses at the gene ends were 5 bases for V and 4 bases for J; bases not matched to a gene: 3. This chain connects TRBV19 to TRBJ1-2; 8 bases agree with TRBD1. The sequence was collected from a woman in her sixties with acute or convalescent COVID-19. The sequenced sample was peripheral blood. CDR3 in amino acids: CASSPGTGYGYTF. The CDR3 DNA is TGTGCCAGTAGTCCCGGGACAGGCTATGGCTACACCTTC.